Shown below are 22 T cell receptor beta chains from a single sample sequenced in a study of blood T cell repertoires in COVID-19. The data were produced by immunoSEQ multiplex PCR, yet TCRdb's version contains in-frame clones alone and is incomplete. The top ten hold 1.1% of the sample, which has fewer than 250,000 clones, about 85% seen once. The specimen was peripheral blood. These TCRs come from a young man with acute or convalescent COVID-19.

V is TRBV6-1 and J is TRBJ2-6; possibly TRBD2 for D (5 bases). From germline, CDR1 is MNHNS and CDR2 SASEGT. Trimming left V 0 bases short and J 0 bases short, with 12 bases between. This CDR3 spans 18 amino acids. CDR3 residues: CASSEARVESSGANVLTF. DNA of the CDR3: TGTGCCAGCAGTGAAGCGCGGGTAGAGAGCTCTGGGGCCAACGTCCTGACTTTC.

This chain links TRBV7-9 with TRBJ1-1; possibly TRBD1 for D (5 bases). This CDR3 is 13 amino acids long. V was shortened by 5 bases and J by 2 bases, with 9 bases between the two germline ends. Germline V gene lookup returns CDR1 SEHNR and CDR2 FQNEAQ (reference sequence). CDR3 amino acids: CASSPGGNTEAFF. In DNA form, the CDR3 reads TGTGCCAGCAGCCCGGGGGGAAACACTGAAGCTTTCTTT.

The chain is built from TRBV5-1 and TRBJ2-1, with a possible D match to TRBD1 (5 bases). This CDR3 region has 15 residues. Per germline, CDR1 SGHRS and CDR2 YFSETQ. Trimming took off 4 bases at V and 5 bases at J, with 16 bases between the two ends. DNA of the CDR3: TGCGCCAGCAGCCAGGGCCATCAAGTCAACAATGAGCAGTTCTTC. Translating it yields CASSQGHQVNNEQFF.

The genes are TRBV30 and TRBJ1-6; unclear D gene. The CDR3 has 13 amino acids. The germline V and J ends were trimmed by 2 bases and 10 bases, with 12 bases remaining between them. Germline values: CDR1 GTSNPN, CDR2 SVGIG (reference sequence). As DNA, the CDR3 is TGTGCCTGGAGTACTAGGGTAGAGTCACCCCTCCACTTT. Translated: CAWSTRVESPLHF.

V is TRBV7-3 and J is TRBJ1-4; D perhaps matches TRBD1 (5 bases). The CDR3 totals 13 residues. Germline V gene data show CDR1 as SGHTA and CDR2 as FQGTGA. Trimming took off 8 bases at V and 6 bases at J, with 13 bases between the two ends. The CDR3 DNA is TGTGCCAGCGGGGCGGAAGTTCATGAAAAACTGTTTTTT. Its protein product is CASGAEVHEKLFF.

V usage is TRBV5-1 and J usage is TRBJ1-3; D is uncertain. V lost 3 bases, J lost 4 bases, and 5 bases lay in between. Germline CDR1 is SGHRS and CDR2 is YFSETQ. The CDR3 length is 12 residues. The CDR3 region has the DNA TGCGCCAGCAGCTCGCAGGGAAACACCATATATTTT. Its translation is CASSSQGNTIYF.

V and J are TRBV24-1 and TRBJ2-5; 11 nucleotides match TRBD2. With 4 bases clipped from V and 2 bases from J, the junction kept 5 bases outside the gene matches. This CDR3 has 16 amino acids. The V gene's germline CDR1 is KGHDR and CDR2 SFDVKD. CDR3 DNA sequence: TGTGCCACCAGTGACCCGGGACTAGCGGTTCAAGAGACCCAGTACTTC. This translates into CATSDPGLAVQETQYF.

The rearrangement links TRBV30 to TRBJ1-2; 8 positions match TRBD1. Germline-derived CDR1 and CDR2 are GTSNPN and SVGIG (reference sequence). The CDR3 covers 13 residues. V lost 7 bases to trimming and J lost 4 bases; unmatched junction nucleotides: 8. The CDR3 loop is CAYTPTGGYGYTF. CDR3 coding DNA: TGTGCCTACACCCCTACAGGGGGCTATGGCTACACCTTC.

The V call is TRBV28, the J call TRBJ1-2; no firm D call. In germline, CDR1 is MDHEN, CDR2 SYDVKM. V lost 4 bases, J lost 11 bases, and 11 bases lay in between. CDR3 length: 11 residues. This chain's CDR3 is CASSSLPPYTF. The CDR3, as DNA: TGTGCCAGCAGTTCCCTTCCCCCGTACACCTTC.

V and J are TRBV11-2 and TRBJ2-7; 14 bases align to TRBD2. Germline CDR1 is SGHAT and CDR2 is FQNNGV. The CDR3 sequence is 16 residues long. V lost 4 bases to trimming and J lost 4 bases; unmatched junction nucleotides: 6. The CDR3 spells CASSSRGTSGSYEQYF. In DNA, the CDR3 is TGTGCCAGCAGCTCCCGCGGGACTAGCGGGAGTTACGAGCAGTACTTC.

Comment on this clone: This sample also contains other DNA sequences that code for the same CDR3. CDR3 bases: TGCGCCAGCAGCTTGGGAGGGGGAGAGACCCAGTACTTC. It is translated as CASSLGGGETQYF. The V call is TRBV5-1, the J call TRBJ2-5; weak D call: TRBD1 (6 bases). This CDR3 region has 13 residues. Germline loops: CDR1 SGHRS, CDR2 YFSETQ. V lost 0 bases, J lost 4 bases, and 7 bases lay in between.

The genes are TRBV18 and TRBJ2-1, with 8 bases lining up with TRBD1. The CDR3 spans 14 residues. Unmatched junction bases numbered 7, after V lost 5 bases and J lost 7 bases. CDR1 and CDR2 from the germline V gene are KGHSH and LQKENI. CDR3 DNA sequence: TGTGCCAGCTCATCGCAGGGGGCGCGGAATGAGCAGTTCTTC. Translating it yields CASSSQGARNEQFF. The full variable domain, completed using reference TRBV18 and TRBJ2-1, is NAGVMQNPRHLVRRRGQEARLRCSPMKGHSHVYWYRQLPEEGLKFMVYLQKENIIDESGMPKERFSAEFPKEGPSILRIQQVVRGDSAAYFCASSSQGARNEQFFGPGTRLTVL.

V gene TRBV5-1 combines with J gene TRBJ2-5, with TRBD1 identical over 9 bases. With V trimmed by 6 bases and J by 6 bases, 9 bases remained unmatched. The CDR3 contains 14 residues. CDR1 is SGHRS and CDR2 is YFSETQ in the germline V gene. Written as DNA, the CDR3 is TGCGCCAGCACGGGGACAGGGATTCCGAAGACCCAGTACTTC. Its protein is CASTGTGIPKTQYF. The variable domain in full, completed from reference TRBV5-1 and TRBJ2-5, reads KAGVTQTPRYLIKTRGQQVTLSCSPISGHRSVSWYQQTPGQGLQFLFEYFSETQRNKGNFPGRFSGRQFSNSRSEMNVSTLELGDSALYLCASTGTGIPKTQYFGPGTRLLVL.

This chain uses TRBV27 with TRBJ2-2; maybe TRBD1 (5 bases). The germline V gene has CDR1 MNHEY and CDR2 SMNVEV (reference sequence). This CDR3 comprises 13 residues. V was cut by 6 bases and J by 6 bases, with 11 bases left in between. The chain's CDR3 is CASSTDRPGELFF. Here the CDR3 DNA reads TGTGCCAGCAGCACAGACAGACCCGGGGAGCTGTTTTTT.

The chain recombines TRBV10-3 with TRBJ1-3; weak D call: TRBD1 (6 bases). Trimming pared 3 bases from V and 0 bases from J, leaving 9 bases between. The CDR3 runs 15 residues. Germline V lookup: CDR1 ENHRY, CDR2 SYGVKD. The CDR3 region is CAISETGTSGNTIYF. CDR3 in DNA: TGTGCCATCAGTGAAACAGGGACCTCTGGAAACACCATATATTTT.

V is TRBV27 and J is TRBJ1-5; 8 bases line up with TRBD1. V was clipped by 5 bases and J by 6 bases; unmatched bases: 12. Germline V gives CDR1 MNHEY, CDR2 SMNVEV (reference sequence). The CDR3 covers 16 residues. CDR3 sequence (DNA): TGTGCCAGCAGTCCCCGGACAGGGCGAAAAGGTCAGCCCCAGCATTTT. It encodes CASSPRTGRKGQPQHF.

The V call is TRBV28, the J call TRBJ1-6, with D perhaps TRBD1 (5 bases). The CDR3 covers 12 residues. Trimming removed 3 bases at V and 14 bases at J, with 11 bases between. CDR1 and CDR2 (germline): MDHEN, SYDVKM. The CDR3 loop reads CASSFKPRALHF. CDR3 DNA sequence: TGTGCCAGCAGTTTCAAACCCAGGGCCCTCCACTTT.

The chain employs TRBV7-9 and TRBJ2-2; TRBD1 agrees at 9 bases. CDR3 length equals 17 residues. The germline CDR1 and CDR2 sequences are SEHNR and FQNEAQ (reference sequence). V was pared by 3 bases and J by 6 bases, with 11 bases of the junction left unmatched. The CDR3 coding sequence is TGTGCCAGCAGCTTTCCTGCGGGACAGGGTGATCCCGGGGAGCTGTTTTTT. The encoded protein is CASSFPAGQGDPGELFF.

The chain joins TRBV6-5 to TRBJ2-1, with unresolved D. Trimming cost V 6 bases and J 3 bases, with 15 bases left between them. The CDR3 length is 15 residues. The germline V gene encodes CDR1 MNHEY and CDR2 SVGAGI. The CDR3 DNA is TGTGCCAGCAGCTCCGACACGCAACTCTACAATGAGCAGTTCTTC. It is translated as CASSSDTQLYNEQFF.

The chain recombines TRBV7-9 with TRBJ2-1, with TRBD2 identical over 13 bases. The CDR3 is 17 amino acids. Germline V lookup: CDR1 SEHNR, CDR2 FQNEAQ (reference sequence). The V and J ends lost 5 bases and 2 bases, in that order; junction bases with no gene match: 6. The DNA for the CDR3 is TGTGCCAGCAGCGGACTAGCGGGAGAAGGTCCCTACAATGAGCAGTTCTTC. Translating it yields CASSGLAGEGPYNEQFF.

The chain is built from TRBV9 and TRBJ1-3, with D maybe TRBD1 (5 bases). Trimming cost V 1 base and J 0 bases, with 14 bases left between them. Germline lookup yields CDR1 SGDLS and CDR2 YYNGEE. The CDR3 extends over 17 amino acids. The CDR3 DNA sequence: TGTGCCAGCAGCGTACGGCCGACAGTTTACTCTGGAAACACCATATATTTT. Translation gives CASSVRPTVYSGNTIYF.

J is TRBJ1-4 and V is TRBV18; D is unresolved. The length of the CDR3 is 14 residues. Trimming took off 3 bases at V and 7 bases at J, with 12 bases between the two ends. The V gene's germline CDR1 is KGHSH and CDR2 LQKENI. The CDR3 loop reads CASSPRPVGEKLFF. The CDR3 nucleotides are TGTGCCAGCTCACCGAGGCCGGTGGGTGAAAAACTGTTTTTT.